This T cell receptor beta chain stems from a study of shared clonotypes between healthy human individuals. Study-level information: The study used three CD4 naive, three CD4 memory, two CD8 naive and one CD8 memory plate per donor.

Whole-study findings and limits: Only blood was sampled, and tissue TCR repertoires likely differ from blood ones. With several donors compared, roughly 4.9% of naive CD4 clonotypes were shared.

In regard to this clone: The antigen is unknown.

Produced via immunoSEQ multiplex PCR; TCRdb's table is partial and in-frame only. The sample yields roughly 2,000,000 clones, approximately 95% seen once. The CDR3 has 15 residues. J lost 3 bases, V lost 2 bases, and 3 bases had no gene match. Germline V gene sequence: CDR1 MGHRA, CDR2 YSYEKL. Naive CD8 cells were CD45RO-negative, positively selected for CCR7, excluding terminally differentiated effector memory CD45RA+ cells. The sequenced sample consisted of naive CD8+ T cells sorted from blood. The rearrangement joins TRBV4-1 to TRBJ1-1, with TRBD1 matching over 10 bases. The receptor was isolated from a man younger than 35 in good health. The CDR3 region has the DNA TGCGCCAGCAGCCAACCAGGGACAGGGGACACTGAAGCTTTCTTT. Translation: CASSQPGTGDTEAFF.